Presented here are 11 T cell receptor beta chains from one specimen sequenced in a study of read filtering for tumor transcriptome and immune sequencing. Molecular barcoded adaptors covering alpha/delta and beta/gamma chains were used on roughly 400 ng RNA. A single record per CDR3 protein comes from TCRdb applying MiXCR to the reads. The sample has about 130,000 distinct CDR3 sequences, roughly 13% seen once. The sample taken for sequencing was a population of CD138-negative cells sorted from bone marrow. Receptors originate from a donor aged 40 or over with multiple myeloma.

This clonotype was detected a few times. This chain connects TRBV29-1 to TRBJ2-7; 9 bases are shared with TRBD2. Per the germline V gene, CDR1 is SQVTM and CDR2 is ANQGSEA. With 6 bases clipped from V and 3 bases from J, the junction kept 6 bases outside the gene matches. This CDR3 is 13 amino acids long. Here the CDR3 DNA reads TGCAGCGTCTTAGCGGGGGCGAGCTACGAGCAGTACTTC. This gives the protein CSVLAGASYEQYF.

This clonotype was counted many times. As DNA, the CDR3 is TGTGCTAGTGGTTTGGCCATCGCCGGGACTAGCGGGAACGAGCAGTACTTC. This gives the protein CASGLAIAGTSGNEQYF. The chain joins TRBV12-5 to TRBJ2-7, with 13 bases identical to TRBD2. The germline V gene encodes CDR1 LGHNT and CDR2 FRNRAP. With V trimmed by 1 base and J by 5 bases, 8 bases remained unmatched. The CDR3 runs 17 residues.

On this clonotype: This may be a read error, as it is one base from a much larger clone. The rearrangement joins TRBV20-1 to TRBJ2-7; 10 nucleotides match TRBD2. Germline loops: CDR1 DFQATT, CDR2 SNEGSKA (reference sequence). Trimming at V came to 6 bases and at J to 4 bases, leaving 12 bases not matched to a gene. This CDR3 comprises 15 residues. DNA for the CDR3: TGCAGTGCCACGACCTTACAAGCGGGAGGGTACGAGCAGTACTTC. Translating gives CSATTLQAGGYEQYF.

This clonotype was counted at least ten times. The CDR3 nucleotides read TGTGCCAGCAGCTGGACAGGGGGAGGCCGATACAATGAGCAGTTCTTC. As protein: CASSWTGGGRYNEQFF. J is TRBJ2-1 and V is TRBV5-5, with 10 bases lining up with TRBD1. The trim removed 3 bases at V and 4 bases at J, leaving 7 bases unmatched. In germline, CDR1 is SGHKS, CDR2 YYEKEE (reference sequence). This CDR3 comprises 16 residues.

In its sample, this clonotype was seen many times. V gene TRBV7-2 combines with J gene TRBJ2-7; no definite D call. The germline V gene encodes CDR1 SGHTA and CDR2 FQGNSA. The CDR3 is 15 residues long. Trimming removed 5 bases from V and 3 bases from J, with 17 bases in between. CDR3 region: CASSPAFSRHYEQYF. For the CDR3, the DNA is TGTGCCAGCAGCCCCGCCTTCAGCCGTCACTACGAGCAGTACTTC.

This chain links TRBV12-3 or TRBV12-4 with TRBJ2-1, with 7 nucleotides matching TRBD2. The CDR3 consists of 15 residues. V was pared by 3 bases and J by 8 bases, with 10 bases of the junction left unmatched. Here the CDR3 DNA reads TGTGCCAGCAGTTTGCCAGCGGGATTGGACGATGAGCAGTTCTTC. Amino acids: CASSLPAGLDDEQFF.

CDR3 DNA: TGTGCCAGCAGCCTAAGCAGGGAGAACTATGGCTACACCTTC. Encoded protein: CASSLSRENYGYTF. V gene TRBV6-5 combines with J gene TRBJ1-2; possible D gene TRBD1, 5 bases. Trimming shortened V by 6 bases and J by 2 bases, and 13 bases separated the two germline ends. Germline V CDR1 and CDR2: MNHEY, SVGAGI. The length of the CDR3 is 14 residues.

This clonotype has a count of ten or more. The chain is built from TRBV20-1 and TRBJ2-7; D is perhaps TRBD1 (5 bases). CDR3 length: 14 amino acids. V lost 1 base and J lost 1, with 11 bases in between. The germline V gene encodes CDR1 DFQATT and CDR2 SNEGSKA (reference sequence). The CDR3 spells CSARVGHLSYEQYF. The CDR3 nucleotides are TGCAGTGCTAGAGTTGGACACCTGTCCTACGAGCAGTACTTC.

Ten or more counts support this clonotype. The chain links TRBV18 to TRBJ2-1; 7 bases agree with TRBD2. With 4 bases clipped from V and 0 bases from J, the junction kept 6 bases outside the gene matches. The CDR3 loop spans 16 amino acids. The V gene's germline CDR1 is KGHSH and CDR2 LQKENI. DNA of the CDR3: TGTGCCAGCTCACTTTTCTGGGACTACTCCTACAATGAGCAGTTCTTC. Translated, it gives CASSLFWDYSYNEQFF.

Ten or more counts support this clonotype. The J gene is TRBJ2-7, the V gene TRBV20-1; D ambiguous. The germline V and J ends were trimmed by 6 bases and 6 bases, with 18 bases remaining between them. Germline V gives CDR1 DFQATT, CDR2 SNEGSKA (reference sequence). The CDR3 loop spans 13 amino acids. For the CDR3, the DNA is TGCAGTGCCGTTAAGACAATCACACCCGAGCAGTACTTC. Protein product: CSAVKTITPEQYF.

To note about this clonotype: A much larger clone lies one base from this, so it may be a read error. The CDR3 ends on some other residue instead of the conserved phenylalanine or tryptophan, so this is likely a read error. J is TRBJ2-7 and V is TRBV7-9; 7 bases fit TRBD1. CDR3 length equals 14 residues. Germline trimming cut 2 bases from V and 5 bases from J; bases unmatched to any gene: 6. The germline CDR1 and CDR2 sequences are SEHNR and FQNEAQ (reference sequence). This chain's CDR3 is CASSLTQGNHEQYL. As DNA, the CDR3 is TGTGCCAGCAGCTTAACACAGGGGAACCACGAGCAGTACCTC.